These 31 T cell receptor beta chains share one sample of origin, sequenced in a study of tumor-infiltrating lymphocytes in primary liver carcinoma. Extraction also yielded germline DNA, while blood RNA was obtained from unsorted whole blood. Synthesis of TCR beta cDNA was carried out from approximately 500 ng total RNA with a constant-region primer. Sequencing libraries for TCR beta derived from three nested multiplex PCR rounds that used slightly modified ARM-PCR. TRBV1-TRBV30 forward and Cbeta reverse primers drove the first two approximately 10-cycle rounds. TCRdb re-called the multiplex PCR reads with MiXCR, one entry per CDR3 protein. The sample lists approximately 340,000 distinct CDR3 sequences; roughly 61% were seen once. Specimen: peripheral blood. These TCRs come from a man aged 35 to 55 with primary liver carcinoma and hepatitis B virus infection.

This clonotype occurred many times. The CDR3 spells CASSSQVRDQPQHF. In nucleotides, the CDR3 is TGTGCCAGCAGTTCGCAGGTCCGGGATCAGCCCCAGCATTTT. This chain connects TRBV6-6 to TRBJ1-5; D uncertain. V was clipped by 4 bases and J by 5 bases, with 12 bases between them. Germline values: CDR1 MNHNY, CDR2 SVGAGI (reference sequence). This CDR3 has 14 residues.

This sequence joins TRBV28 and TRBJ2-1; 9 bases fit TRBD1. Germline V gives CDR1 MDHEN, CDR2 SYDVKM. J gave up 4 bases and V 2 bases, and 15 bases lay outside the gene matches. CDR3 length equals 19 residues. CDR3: CASSLLGTRTGAEYNEQFF. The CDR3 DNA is TGTGCCAGCAGTTTACTAGGCACCAGGACAGGGGCGGAGTACAATGAGCAGTTCTTC.

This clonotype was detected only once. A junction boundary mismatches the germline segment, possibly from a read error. The CDR3: CASSMGVEDAQYF. In DNA, the CDR3 is TGTGCCAGCAGCATGGGAGTGGAAGATGCGCAGTATTTT. V and J are TRBV5-4 and TRBJ2-3; the D gene is possibly TRBD2 (5 bases). The CDR3 spans 13 residues. Germline V gene data show CDR1 as SGHNT and CDR2 as YYREEE (reference sequence).

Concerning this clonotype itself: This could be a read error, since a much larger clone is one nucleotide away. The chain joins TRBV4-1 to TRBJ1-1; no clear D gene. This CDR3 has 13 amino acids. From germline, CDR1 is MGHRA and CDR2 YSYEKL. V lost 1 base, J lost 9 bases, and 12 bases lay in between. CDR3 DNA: TGCGCCAGCAGCCAAGTTTCTGGGGATCAAGCTTTCTTT. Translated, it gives CASSQVSGDQAFF.

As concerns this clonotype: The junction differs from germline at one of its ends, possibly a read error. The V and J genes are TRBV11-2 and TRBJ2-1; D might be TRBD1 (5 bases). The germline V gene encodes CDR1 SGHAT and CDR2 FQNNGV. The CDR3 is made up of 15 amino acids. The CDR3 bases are TGTACCAGCATCTTAGACGAGACAGCACGTCTTGAGCAGTTCTTC. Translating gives CTSILDETARLEQFF.

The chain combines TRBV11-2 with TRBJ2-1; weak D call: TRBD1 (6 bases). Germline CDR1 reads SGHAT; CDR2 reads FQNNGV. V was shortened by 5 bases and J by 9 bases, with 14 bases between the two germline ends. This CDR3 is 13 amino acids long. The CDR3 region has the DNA TGTGCCAGCAGCATCTCCAGGGGCGGTGAGCAGTTCTTC. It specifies CASSISRGGEQFF. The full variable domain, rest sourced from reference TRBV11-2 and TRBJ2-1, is EAGVAQSPRYKIIEKRQSVAFWCNPISGHATLYWYQQILGQGPKLLIQFQNNGVVDDSQLPKDRFSAERLKGVDSTLKIQPAKLEDSAVYLCASSISRGGEQFFGPGTRLTVL.

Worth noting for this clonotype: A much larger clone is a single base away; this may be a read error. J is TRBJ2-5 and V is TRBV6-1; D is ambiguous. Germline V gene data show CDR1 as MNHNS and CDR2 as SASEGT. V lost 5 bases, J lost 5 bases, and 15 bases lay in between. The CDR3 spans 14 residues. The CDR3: CASSPQIHGETQYF. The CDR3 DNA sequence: TGTGCCAGCAGTCCCCAAATTCACGGGGAGACCCAGTACTTC.

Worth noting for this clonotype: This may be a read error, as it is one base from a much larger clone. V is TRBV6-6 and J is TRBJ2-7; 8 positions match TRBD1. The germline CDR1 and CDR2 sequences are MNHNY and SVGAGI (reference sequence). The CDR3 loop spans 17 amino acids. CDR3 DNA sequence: TGTGCCAACAGTTCGGTGTCAGGGGGCCGGAGCTCCTACGAGCAGTACTTC. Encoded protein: CANSSVSGGRSSYEQYF.

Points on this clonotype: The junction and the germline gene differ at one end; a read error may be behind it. The CDR3 reads CASSWTSGSGSETQYF. The DNA for the CDR3 is TGCGCCAGCAGCTGGACTAGCGGGAGTGGGTCGGAGACCCAGTATTTC. The chain joins TRBV5-1 to TRBJ2-5; 13 bases agree with TRBD2. The CDR3 covers 16 residues. Germline V gene sequence: CDR1 SGHRS, CDR2 YFSETQ.

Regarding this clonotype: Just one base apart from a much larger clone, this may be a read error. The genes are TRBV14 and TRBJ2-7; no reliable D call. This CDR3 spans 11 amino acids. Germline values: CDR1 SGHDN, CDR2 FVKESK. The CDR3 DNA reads TGTGCCAGCACCCAAAAGTCCGAGCAGTACTTC. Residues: CASTQKSEQYF.

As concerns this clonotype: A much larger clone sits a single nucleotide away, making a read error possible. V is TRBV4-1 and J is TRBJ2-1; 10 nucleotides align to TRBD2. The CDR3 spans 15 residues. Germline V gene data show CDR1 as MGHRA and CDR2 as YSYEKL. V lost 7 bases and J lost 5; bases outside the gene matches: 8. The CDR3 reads CASNLAGGSHNEQFF. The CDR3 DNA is TGCGCCAGCAACTTAGCGGGAGGATCCCACAATGAGCAGTTCTTC.

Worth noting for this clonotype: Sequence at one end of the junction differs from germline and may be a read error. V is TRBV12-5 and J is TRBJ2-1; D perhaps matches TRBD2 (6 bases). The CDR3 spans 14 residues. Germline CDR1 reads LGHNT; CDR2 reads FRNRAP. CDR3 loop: CACGLTRVYNEQFF. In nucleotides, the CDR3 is TGTGCTTGTGGTTTGACTAGGGTCTACAATGAGCAGTTCTTC.

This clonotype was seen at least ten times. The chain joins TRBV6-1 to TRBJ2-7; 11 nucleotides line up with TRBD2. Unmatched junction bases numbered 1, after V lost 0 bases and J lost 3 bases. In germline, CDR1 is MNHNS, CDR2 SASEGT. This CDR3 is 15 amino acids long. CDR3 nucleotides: TGTGCCAGCAGTGAAGCGACTAGCGGGGACTACGAGCAGTACTTC. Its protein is CASSEATSGDYEQYF.

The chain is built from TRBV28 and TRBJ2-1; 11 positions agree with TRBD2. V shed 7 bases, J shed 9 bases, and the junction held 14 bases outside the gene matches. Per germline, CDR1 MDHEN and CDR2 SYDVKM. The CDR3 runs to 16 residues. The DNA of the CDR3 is TGTGCCAGCATCGGGGGGATAGCGGGAGGGCTCCGTGAGCAGTTCTTC. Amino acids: CASIGGIAGGLREQFF.

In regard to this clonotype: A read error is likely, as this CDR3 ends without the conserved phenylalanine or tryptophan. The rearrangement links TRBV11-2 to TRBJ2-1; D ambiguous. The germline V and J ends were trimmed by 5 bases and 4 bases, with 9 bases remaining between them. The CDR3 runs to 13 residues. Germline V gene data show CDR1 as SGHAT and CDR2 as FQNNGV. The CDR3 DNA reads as TGTGCCAGCAGCCCCGACCGTTACAATGAGCAGTTCCTC. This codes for CASSPDRYNEQFL.

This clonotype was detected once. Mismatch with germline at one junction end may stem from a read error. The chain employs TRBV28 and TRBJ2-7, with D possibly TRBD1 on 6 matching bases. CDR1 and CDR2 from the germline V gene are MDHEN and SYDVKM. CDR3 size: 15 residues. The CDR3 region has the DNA TGTGCCGGCAGTTTATCCAGGGGCCTCTCCTACGAGCAGTACTTC. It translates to CAGSLSRGLSYEQYF.

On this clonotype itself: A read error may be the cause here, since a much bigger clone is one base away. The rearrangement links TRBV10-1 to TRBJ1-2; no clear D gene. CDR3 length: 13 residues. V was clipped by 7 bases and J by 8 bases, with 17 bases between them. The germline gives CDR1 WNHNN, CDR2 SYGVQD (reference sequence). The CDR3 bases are TGCGCCAGCAATGCTGCGGGTTTCGTCGGCTACACCTTC. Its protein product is CASNAAGFVGYTF.

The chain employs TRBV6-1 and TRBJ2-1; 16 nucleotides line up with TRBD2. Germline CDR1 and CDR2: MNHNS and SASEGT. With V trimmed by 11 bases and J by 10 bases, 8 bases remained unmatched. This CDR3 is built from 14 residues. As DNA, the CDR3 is TGTGCCTGTAAGGGACTAGCGGGAGGGGGCGAGCAGTTCTTC. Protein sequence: CACKGLAGGGEQFF.

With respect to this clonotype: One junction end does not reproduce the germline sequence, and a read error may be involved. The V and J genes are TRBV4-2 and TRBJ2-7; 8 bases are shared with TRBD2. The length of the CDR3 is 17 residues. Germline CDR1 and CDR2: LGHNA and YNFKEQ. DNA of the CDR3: TGTGCCAGCAGCCAAATGGCTAGCGGGTTACTAACCTACGAGCAGGACTTC. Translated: CASSQMASGLLTYEQDF.

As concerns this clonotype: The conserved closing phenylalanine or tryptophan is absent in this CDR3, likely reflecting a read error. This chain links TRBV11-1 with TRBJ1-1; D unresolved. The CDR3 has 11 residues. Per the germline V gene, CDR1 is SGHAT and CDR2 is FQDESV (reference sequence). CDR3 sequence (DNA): TGTGCAAGCAGCTCAGGAAGTGAAGCTTTCTAT. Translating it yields CASSSGSEAFY.

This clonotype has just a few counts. The CDR3: CASSPNPGTSGSSYNEQFF. CDR3 coding DNA: TGTGCCAGCAGTCCCAACCCTGGGACTAGCGGGAGCTCCTACAATGAGCAGTTCTTC. The V gene is TRBV28, the J gene TRBJ2-1, with TRBD2 identical over 14 bases. CDR1 and CDR2 from the germline V gene are MDHEN and SYDVKM. V was clipped by 5 bases and J by 0 bases; unmatched bases: 9. This CDR3 region has 19 residues.

CDR3 DNA: TGTGCCAGCAGCATCTACCAGGGCGAAGGGGCCAATAACAACCAGTACTTC. Amino acid sequence: CASSIYQGEGANNNQYF. This chain joins TRBV11-2 and TRBJ2-4; a weak D match, TRBD1 (5 bases). V lost 5 bases and J lost 13, with 30 bases in between. CDR1 is SGHAT and CDR2 is FQNNGV in the germline V gene. There are 17 residues in the CDR3.

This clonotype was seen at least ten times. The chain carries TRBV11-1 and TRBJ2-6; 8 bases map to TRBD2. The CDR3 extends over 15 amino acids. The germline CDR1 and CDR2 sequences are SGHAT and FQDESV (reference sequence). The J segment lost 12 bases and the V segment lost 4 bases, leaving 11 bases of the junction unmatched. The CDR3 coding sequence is TGTGCCAGCAGCTCTGGTCAGCCGGGAGGGTCCGTCCTGACTTTC. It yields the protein CASSSGQPGGSVLTF.

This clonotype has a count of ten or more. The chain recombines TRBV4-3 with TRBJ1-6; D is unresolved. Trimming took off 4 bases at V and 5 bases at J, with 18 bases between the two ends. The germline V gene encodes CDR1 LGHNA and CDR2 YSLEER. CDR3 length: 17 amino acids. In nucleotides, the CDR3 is TGCGCCAGCAGCCCTCGGACGGCCCTAGTCAATAATTCACCCCTCCACTTT. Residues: CASSPRTALVNNSPLHF.

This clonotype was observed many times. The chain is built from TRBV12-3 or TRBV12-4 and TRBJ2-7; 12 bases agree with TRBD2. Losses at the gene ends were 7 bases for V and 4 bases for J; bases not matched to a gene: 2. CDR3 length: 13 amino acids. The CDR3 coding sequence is TGTGCCAGCAAAACTAGCGGGAGGTACGAGCAGTACTTC. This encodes CASKTSGRYEQYF.

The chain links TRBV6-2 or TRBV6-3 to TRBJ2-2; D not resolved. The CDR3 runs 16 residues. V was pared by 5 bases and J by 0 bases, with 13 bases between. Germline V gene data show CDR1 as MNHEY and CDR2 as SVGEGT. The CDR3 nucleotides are TGTGCCAGCAGTCGACCGGATAGAGCGAACACCGGGGAGCTGTTTTTT. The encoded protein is CASSRPDRANTGELFF.

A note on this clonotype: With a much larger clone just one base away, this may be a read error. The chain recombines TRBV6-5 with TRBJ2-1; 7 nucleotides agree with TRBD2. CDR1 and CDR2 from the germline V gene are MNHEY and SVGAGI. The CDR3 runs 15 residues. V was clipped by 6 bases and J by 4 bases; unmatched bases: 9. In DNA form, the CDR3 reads TGTGCCAGCAGGAGGGAGGGTGGGAGATACAATGAGCAGTTCTTC. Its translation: CASRREGGRYNEQFF.

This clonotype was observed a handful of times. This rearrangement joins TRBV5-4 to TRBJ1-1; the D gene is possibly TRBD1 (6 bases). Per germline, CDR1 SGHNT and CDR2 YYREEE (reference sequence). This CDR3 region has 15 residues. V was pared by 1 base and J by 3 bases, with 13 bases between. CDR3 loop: CASSLPGAVYTEAFF. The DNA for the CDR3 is TGTGCCAGCAGCTTGCCAGGGGCAGTGTACACTGAAGCTTTCTTT.

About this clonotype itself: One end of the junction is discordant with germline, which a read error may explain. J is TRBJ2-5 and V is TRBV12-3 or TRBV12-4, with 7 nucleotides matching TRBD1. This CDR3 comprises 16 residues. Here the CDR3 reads CASTLAPAQGSETHYF. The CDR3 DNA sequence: TGTGCCAGCACCCTAGCCCCAGCACAGGGGTCTGAGACCCACTACTTC.

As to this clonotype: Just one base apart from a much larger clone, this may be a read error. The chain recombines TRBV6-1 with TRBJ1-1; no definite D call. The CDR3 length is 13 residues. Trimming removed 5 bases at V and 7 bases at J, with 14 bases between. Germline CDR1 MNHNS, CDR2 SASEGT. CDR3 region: CASSIRHLNEAFF. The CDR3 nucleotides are TGTGCCAGCAGTATCCGACACCTAAATGAAGCTTTCTTT.

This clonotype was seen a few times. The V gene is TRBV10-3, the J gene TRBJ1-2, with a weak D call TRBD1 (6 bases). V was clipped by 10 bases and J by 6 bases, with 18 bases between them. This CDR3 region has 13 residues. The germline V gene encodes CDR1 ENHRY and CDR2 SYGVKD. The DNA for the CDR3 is TGTGCCACCAGAGATGGGGGCCCAAATGGCTACACCTTC. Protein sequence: CATRDGGPNGYTF.